The following is a T cell receptor (beta chain) sequence with its context. This clone came up a few times. No antigen is known for it. No qualities accompany the bases; no much larger clone lies one base away. V has 0 bases trimmed and J has 3 bases trimmed; junction bases matching no gene number 2. The CDR3 spans 15 residues, from the cysteine through the phenylalanine. The kept DNA is CDR3 alone, 45 bases in frame from the first base. CDR1 and CDR2 are read off the germline V gene as MNHEY and SVGAGI. This record belongs to a study of CD8+ T cells in alopecia areata (dated by TCRdb to 2016 to 2018). For the wider study: Treated patients were enrolled in an open-label pilot trial of oral tofacitinib at 5 to 10 mg twice daily for moderate-to-severe alopecia areata. Human TCRbeta sequencing covered scalp tissue and sorted CD4+ and CD8+ peripheral blood T cells from patchy and totalis/universalis alopecia areata patients and healthy controls. To study T cell clonal expansion in alopecia areata, the researchers applied high-throughput TCRbeta sequencing to both the C3H/HeJ mouse model and human patients. TCRbeta CDR3 regions were amplified by immunoSEQ multiplex PCR with 35 Vbeta forward and 13 Jbeta reverse primers. Patients received tofacitinib for 6 to 18 months and were then followed off drug for 6 months to check for delayed response and recurrence. Tofacitinib-treated patients had biopsies at baseline and at 4 and 24 weeks of treatment, with a later scalp biopsy in several patients. RNA was obtained with the PAXgene miRNA kit for fixed scalp, the miRNeasy kit for PBMCs, and the RNeasy kit for mouse skin. The SALT score, which quantifies the percentage of affected scalp surface area, was used to measure disease severity in treated patients. Scalp clonality was compared among normal scalp (n=4), patchy alopecia areata scalp (n=8), and alopecia totalis/universalis scalp (n=8). The paper as a whole reports these results and caveats: Compared with mice, TCR sequences shared between patients were less clear, possibly partly because of HLA diversity across the patient population. Unlike mouse skin, where gammadelta T cells dominate, normal human skin contains resident alphabeta T cells that get sequenced too, which complicates analysis of the scalp TCR repertoire. During tofacitinib treatment, many expanded lesional clones remained in scalp and blood, and this persistence may partly explain relapse after treatment is stopped. Compared with normal scalp, lesional scalp, particularly in alopecia totalis/universalis, had higher clonality and more expanded CD8+ clones, which suggests antigenic drive. The treated cohort was small, with a single nonresponder, so links between baseline CD8+ expansion and response need larger studies. Scalp clonality and the number of expanded CD8+ clones among the top 100 scalp clones were significantly decreased by tofacitinib.

The treatment or condition label, as the study defines it: oral pan-JAK inhibitor, 5-10 mg twice daily. Peripheral blood and lesional scalp punch biopsies were obtained from patients with alopecia areata. PBMCs were isolated by density centrifugation and stained for CD3, CD4 and CD8, after which CD4+ and CD8+ T cells were sorted on a FACSAria. To prepare the library, the immunoSEQ multiplex PCR assay was applied. RNA was extracted from all samples and reverse transcribed into cDNA, which served as template for TCR sequencing. SuperScript III was used for first-strand cDNA synthesis, primed with a 2:1 mix of oligo-dT and random hexamers. A synthetic immune receptor repertoire was used to gauge amplification bias, and whatever bias remained was removed computationally. Concerning the study's data processing: Raw reads were preprocessed to remove errors, and CDR3 was defined by IMGT conventions from the conserved cysteine to phenylalanine. Clonality was computed as 1 minus the Shannon entropy, with the entropy normalized by log2 of the number of productive unique TCRs. Whether scalp clones were CD4 or CD8 was inferred by matching scalp TCRbeta sequences against CD4 and CD8 repertoires sorted from blood. The immuneACCESS repertoire file appears here via TCRdb, limited to in-frame rearrangements. These files lack a portion of the clones; in checked studies, under half of the deficit traces to unresolved V genes, and the cause of the others is not known. V, J and clone size are taken as reported in that table, and D and trimming were inferred from the DNA itself. This sample is represented by approximately 150,000 clones; roughly 60% of them were singletons. Around 15% of the sample is taken by the ten largest.

The sample consisted of CD4+ T cells sorted from blood, taken at approximately week 60, from a patient treated with tofacitinib. Recombination connected TRBV6-5 to TRBJ2-7, and 10 junctional nucleotides match TRBD2. The source is a human donor with alopecia areata. The nucleotide sequence is given as TGTGCCAGCAGTTACTCGGGACTAGCGCGCTACGAGCAGTACTTC. Its translation is CASSYSGLARYEQYF.